The following is a TCR beta chain sequence with its context. Sequencing was performed with immunoSEQ multiplex PCR; in TCRdb, only in-frame clones are kept and a portion is missing. This table holds about 130,000 clones, around 88% found once. This CDR3 has 14 residues. V was clipped by 5 bases and J by 2 bases; unmatched bases: 3. Per the germline V gene, CDR1 is SGHKS and CDR2 is YYEKEE (reference sequence). Described time point: peripheral blood 6 weeks after treatment start. The data were taken from a study of PD-L1 blockade in urothelial cancer. The TCR sequence derives from a man in his forties or fifties with urothelial cancer. This specimen consisted of PBMCs, obtained around atezolizumab (anti-PD-L1) treatment. The rearrangement links TRBV5-5 to TRBJ2-7, with 11 nucleotides matching TRBD2. The chain's CDR3 is CASSHSGRAYEQYF. CDR3 nucleotide sequence: TGTGCCAGCAGTCATAGCGGGAGGGCCTACGAGCAGTACTTC.